One TCR beta chain is described in this entry. The data are from a study of blood T cell repertoires in COVID-19. Study information: PBMCs, B-cell-depleted T cells, or T cells were the source of the cDNA or gDNA that made up the material.

The authors' processing: Reference gene primer amplification in the assay estimated nucleated cell counts. The method was immunoSEQ multiplex PCR; TCRdb's version includes in-frame clones alone and lacks a portion of them. V and J calls and clone size follow that table, whereas D and trimming were derived from the DNA. The table includes more than 200,000 clones, 65% to 90% detected once. V gave up 3 bases and J gave up 3 bases, with 8 bases separating them. CDR3 size: 13 residues. Per the germline V gene, CDR1 is SEHNR and CDR2 is FQNEAQ (reference sequence). The specimen sequenced was peripheral blood. The sequence derives from a woman aged 80 or older with active or convalescent COVID-19. The chain is built from TRBV7-9 and TRBJ1-2, with D perhaps matching TRBD1 (5 bases). DNA of the CDR3: TGTGCCAGCAGCTTGGACACTTACTATGGCTACACCTTC. This gives the protein CASSLDTYYGYTF.